This is a list of T cell receptor beta chains from one sample in a study of blood T cell repertoires in COVID-19. The data were produced by immunoSEQ multiplex PCR, yet TCRdb's version contains in-frame clones alone and is incomplete. The sample includes 150,000 to 200,000 clones, 80% of them seen just once. Sequencing used PBMCs or T cells enriched from blood (not recorded which). Receptor source: a man aged 55 to 70 who had been exposed to COVID-19. CDR3s include the opening cysteine and the closing phenylalanine or tryptophan. A D gene is named only where the DNA matches it firmly. Size values are once, few and many counts, or a class for expanded clones, and some rows have none.

J: TRBJ2-7
size: .
V: TRBV7-9
D: .
CDR3: CASSLALGRYEQYF
DNA: TGTGCCAGCAGCTTAGCTTTAGGGAGGTACGAGCAGTACTTC

J: TRBJ2-2
size: .
V: TRBV5-8
D: .
CDR3: CASSLLSHGELFF
DNA: TGTGCCAGCAGCTTGCTTAGCCACGGGGAGCTGTTTTTT

J: TRBJ1-2
size: .
V: TRBV2
D: .
CDR3: CASREGTLSSGGYTF
DNA: TGTGCCAGCAGGGAAGGGACCTTATCTAGCGGTGGCTACACCTTC

J: TRBJ2-2
size: .
V: TRBV5-6
D: .
CDR3: CASSAGGPTGELFF
DNA: TGTGCCAGCAGCGCAGGTGGCCCGACCGGGGAGCTGTTTTTT

J: TRBJ2-1
size: .
V: TRBV7-3
D: .
CDR3: CASSQDPGDEQFF
DNA: TGTGCCAGCAGCCAAGACCCCGGGGATGAGCAGTTCTTC

J: TRBJ1-5
size: .
V: TRBV29-1
D: .
CDR3: CSVGSGVGNQPQHF
DNA: TGCAGCGTTGGGTCAGGGGTGGGCAATCAGCCCCAGCATTTT

J: TRBJ1-5
size: .
V: TRBV18
D: .
CDR3: CASSPTGINQPQHF
DNA: TGTGCCAGCTCACCGACGGGGATCAATCAGCCCCAGCATTTT

J: TRBJ1-1
size: .
V: TRBV19
D: .
CDR3: CASSPLTPAGTEAFF
DNA: TGTGCCAGTAGCCCCCTGACTCCCGCGGGCACTGAAGCTTTCTTT

J: TRBJ1-2
size: .
V: TRBV9
D: TRBD1
CDR3: CASSGGLGQENYGYTF
DNA: TGTGCCAGCAGCGGGGGGTTGGGACAGGAGAACTATGGCTACACCTTC

J: TRBJ2-3
size: .
V: TRBV7-3
D: TRBD2
CDR3: CASSPSPGVSGRAVRTQYF
DNA: TGTGCCAGCAGCCCAAGCCCCGGGGTTAGCGGGAGGGCAGTTCGTACGCAGTATTTT

J: TRBJ1-4
size: few
V: TRBV4-1
D: .
CDR3: CASSGGSATNEKLFF
DNA: TGCGCCAGCAGCGGGGGGTCTGCAACTAATGAAAAACTGTTTTTT

J: TRBJ1-3
size: .
V: TRBV7-2
D: .
CDR3: CASSPRGAGKAGNTIYF
DNA: TGTGCCAGCAGCCCCCGGGGGGCGGGTAAAGCGGGAAACACCATATATTTT

J: TRBJ1-6
size: .
V: TRBV27
D: .
CDR3: CASSLQRAYNSPLHF
DNA: TGTGCCAGCAGTTTACAGAGGGCCTATAATTCACCCCTCCACTTT

J: TRBJ2-2
size: .
V: TRBV11-2
D: .
CDR3: CASSLRQNTGELFF
DNA: TGTGCCAGCAGCTTGCGACAGAACACCGGGGAGCTGTTTTTT

J: TRBJ2-2
size: once
V: TRBV9
D: .
CDR3: CASSTFGGELFF
DNA: TGTGCCAGCAGCACCTTCGGCGGGGAGCTGTTTTTT

J: TRBJ1-1
size: .
V: TRBV5-1
D: .
CDR3: CASSLIQGGEAFF
DNA: TGCGCCAGCAGCCTTATACAGGGAGGGGAAGCTTTCTTT

J: TRBJ2-7
size: .
V: TRBV20-1
D: TRBD2
CDR3: CSASLLAGSHEQYF
DNA: TGCAGTGCTAGTCTGCTAGCGGGGTCCCACGAGCAGTACTTC

J: TRBJ2-1
size: .
V: TRBV24-1
D: .
CDR3: CATVSGTNLLGREHHEQFF
DNA: TGTGCCACCGTTTCGGGGACCAATCTACTAGGCCGGGAGCACCATGAGCAGTTCTTC

J: TRBJ1-4
size: many
V: TRBV15
D: TRBD1
CDR3: CATSWDGTANEKLFF
DNA: TGTGCCACCAGCTGGGACGGGACAGCGAATGAAAAACTGTTTTTT

J: TRBJ2-1
size: once
V: TRBV6-2/TRBV6-3
D: TRBD1
CDR3: CASSLRDRVISEQFF
DNA: TGTGCCAGCAGTCTAAGGGACAGGGTGATAAGTGAGCAGTTCTTC

J: TRBJ1-6
size: once
V: TRBV7-9
D: .
CDR3: CASSFRGSGDSPLHF
DNA: TGTGCCAGCAGCTTCCGAGGGTCCGGGGATTCACCCCTCCACTTT

J: TRBJ1-2
size: few
V: TRBV27
D: .
CDR3: CASSLLQGSINYGYTF
DNA: TGTGCCAGCAGTTTACTCCAGGGATCAATTAACTATGGCTACACCTTC

J: TRBJ1-1
size: .
V: TRBV27
D: TRBD1
CDR3: CASSLTGQGGRAFF
DNA: TGTGCCAGCAGTTTAACAGGACAGGGAGGTCGAGCTTTCTTT